This T cell receptor (beta chain) was documented in a study of vaccination effects on CD4 cells after COVID-19. Study details: After expansion with viral peptide pools in the ViraFEST assay, antigen-specific CD4+ T cells were sequenced. It was a median of 72 days after the second dose that post-vaccine samples were obtained.

Germline assignment: CDR1 SGHTA and CDR2 FQGNSA. The germline V and J ends were trimmed by 3 bases and 2 bases, with 10 bases remaining between them. The CDR3 has 14 amino acids. Following culture for around 9 days, CD4+ T cells were isolated. Participants got two doses of BNT162b2 or mRNA-1273 vaccine. Nucleocapsid antibody tests were negative, and the vaccine recipients had no prior SARS-CoV-2 infection. A half-medium replacement with IL-2 medium was carried out on days 3 and 7. The protocol was immunoSEQ multiplex PCR, while the TCRdb copy is restricted to in-frame clones and leaves out a portion. The table lists tens of thousands of clones, 70% to 85% of them singletons. A word on this clone: The antigen is undetermined.

This chain links TRBV7-2 with TRBJ1-2; a weak D match, TRBD1 (5 bases). The sequence came from a human donor who received a COVID-19 vaccine. This sample comprised CD4+ T cells from PBMCs cultured without peptide, obtained after COVID-19 vaccination. The CDR3 region is CASSFGAGNYGYTF. CDR3 DNA sequence: TGTGCCAGCAGCTTTGGGGCGGGGAACTATGGCTACACCTTC.